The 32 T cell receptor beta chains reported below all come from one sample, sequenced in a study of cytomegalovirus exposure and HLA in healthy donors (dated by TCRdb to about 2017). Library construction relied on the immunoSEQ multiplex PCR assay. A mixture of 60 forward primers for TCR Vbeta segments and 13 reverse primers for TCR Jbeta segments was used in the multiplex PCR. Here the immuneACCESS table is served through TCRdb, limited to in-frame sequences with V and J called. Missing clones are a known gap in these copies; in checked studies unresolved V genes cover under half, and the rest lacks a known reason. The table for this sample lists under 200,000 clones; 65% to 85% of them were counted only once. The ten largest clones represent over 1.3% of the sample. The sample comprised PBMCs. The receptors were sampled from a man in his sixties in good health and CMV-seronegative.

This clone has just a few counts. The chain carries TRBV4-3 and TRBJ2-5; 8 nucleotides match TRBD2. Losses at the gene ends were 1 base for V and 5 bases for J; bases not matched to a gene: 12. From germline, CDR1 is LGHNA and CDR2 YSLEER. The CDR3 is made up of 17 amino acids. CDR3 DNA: TGCGCCAGCAGCCAAGCCCCGGGAGGGCCCCCCGGCGAGACCCAGTACTTC. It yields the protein CASSQAPGGPPGETQYF.

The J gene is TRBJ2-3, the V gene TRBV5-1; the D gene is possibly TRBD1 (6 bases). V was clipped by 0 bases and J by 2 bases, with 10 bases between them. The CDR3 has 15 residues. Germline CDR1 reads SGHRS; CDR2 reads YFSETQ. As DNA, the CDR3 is TGCGCCAGCAGCTTGGCCTTGGGGGCCACAGATACGCAGTATTTT. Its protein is CASSLALGATDTQYF.

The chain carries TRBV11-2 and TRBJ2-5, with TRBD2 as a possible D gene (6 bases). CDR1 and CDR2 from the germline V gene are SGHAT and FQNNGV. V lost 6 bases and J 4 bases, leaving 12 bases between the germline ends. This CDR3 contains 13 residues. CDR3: CASSLTSIETQYF. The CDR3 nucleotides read TGTGCCAGCAGTTTAACTAGCATAGAGACCCAGTACTTC.

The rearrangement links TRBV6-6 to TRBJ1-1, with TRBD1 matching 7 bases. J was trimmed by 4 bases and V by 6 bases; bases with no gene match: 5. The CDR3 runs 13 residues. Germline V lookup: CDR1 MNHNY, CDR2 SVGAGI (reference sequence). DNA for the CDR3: TGTGCCAGCAGACAGGGGCAAGCCACTGAAGCTTTCTTT. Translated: CASRQGQATEAFF.

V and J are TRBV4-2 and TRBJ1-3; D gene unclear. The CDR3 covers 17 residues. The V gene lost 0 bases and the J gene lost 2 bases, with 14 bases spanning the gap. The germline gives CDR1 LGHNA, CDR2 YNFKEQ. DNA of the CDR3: TGTGCCAGCAGCCAAGAAAGAGCGGGTGAACCTGGAAACACCATATATTTT. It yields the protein CASSQERAGEPGNTIYF.

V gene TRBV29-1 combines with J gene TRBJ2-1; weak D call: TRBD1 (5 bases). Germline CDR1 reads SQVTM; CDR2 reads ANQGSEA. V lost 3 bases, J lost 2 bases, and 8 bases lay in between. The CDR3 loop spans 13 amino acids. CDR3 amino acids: CSVEPGTYNEQFF. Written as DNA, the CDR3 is TGCAGCGTTGAGCCAGGGACCTACAATGAGCAGTTCTTC.

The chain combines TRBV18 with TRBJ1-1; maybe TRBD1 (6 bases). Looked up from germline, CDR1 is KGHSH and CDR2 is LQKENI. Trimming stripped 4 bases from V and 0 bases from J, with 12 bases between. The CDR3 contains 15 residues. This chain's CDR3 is CASSRLDSLNTEAFF. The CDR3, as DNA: TGTGCCAGCTCACGCCTGGACAGCCTGAACACTGAAGCTTTCTTT.

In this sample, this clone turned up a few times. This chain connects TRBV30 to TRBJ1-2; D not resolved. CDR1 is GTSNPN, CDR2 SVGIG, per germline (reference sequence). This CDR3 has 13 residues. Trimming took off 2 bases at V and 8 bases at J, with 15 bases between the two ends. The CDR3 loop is CAWSSVPPPGYTF. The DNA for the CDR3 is TGTGCCTGGAGTTCGGTCCCCCCTCCAGGCTACACCTTC.

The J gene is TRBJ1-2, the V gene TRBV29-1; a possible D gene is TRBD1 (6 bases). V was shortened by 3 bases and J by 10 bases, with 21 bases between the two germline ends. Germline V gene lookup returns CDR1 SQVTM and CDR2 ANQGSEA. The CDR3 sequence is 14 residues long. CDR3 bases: TGCAGCGTTGATGTAATTGGGGGCGCGGAGGACTACACCTTC. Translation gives CSVDVIGGAEDYTF. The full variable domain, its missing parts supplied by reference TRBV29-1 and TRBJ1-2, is SAVISQKPSRDICQRGTSLTIQCQVDSQVTMMFWYRQQPGQSLTLIATANQGSEATYESGFVIDKFPISRPNLTFSTLTVSNMSPEDSSIYLCSVDVIGGAEDYTFGSGTRLTVV.

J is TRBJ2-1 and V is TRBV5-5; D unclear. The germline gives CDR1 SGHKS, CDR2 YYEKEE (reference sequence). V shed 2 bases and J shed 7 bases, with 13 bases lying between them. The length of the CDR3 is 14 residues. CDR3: CASSLVTAKNEQFF. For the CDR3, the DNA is TGTGCCAGCAGCTTAGTCACAGCTAAAAATGAGCAGTTCTTC.

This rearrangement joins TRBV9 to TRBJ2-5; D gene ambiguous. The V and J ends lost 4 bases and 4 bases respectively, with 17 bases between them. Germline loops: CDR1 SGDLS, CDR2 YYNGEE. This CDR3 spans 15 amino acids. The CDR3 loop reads CASSHPRSSIETQYF. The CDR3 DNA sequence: TGTGCCAGCAGCCACCCTAGAAGTTCGATAGAGACCCAGTACTTC.

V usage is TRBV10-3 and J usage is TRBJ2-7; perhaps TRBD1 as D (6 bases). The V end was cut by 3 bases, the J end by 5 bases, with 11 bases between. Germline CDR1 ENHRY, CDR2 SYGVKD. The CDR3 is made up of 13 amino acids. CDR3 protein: CAISDNQGNEQYF. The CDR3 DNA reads TGTGCCATCAGTGATAATCAGGGGAACGAGCAGTACTTC.

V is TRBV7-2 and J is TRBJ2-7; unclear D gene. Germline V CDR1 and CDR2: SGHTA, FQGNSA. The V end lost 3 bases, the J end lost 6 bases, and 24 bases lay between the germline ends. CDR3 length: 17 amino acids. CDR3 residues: CASSLTLGSSAQSEQYF. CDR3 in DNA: TGTGCCAGCAGCTTGACTCTAGGATCAAGCGCCCAGAGCGAGCAGTACTTC.

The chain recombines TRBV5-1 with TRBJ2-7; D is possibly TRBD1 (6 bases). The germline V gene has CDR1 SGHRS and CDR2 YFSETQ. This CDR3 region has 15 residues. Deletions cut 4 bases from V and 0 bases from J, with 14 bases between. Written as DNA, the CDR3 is TGCGCCAGCAGCCGGGCCTCAGGGGTCTCCTACGAGCAGTACTTC. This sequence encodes CASSRASGVSYEQYF.

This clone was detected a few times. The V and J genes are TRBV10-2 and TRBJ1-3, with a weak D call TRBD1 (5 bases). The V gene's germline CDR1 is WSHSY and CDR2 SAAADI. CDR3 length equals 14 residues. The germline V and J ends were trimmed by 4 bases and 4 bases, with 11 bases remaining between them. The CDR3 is CASSGGDSGNTIYF. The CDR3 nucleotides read TGCGCCAGCAGTGGGGGGGATTCGGGAAACACCATATATTTT.

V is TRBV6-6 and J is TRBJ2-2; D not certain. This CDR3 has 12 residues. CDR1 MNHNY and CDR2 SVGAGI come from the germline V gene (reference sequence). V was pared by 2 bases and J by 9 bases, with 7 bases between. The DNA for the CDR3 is TGTGCCAGCAGTTACCAAGCCTGGGAGCTGTTTTTT. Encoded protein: CASSYQAWELFF.

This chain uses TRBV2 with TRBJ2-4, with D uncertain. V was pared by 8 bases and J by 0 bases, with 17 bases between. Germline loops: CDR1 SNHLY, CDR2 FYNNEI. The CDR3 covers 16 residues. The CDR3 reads CASAKGSDQAKNIQYF. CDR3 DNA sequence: TGTGCCAGCGCCAAAGGCAGCGACCAAGCCAAAAACATTCAGTACTTC.

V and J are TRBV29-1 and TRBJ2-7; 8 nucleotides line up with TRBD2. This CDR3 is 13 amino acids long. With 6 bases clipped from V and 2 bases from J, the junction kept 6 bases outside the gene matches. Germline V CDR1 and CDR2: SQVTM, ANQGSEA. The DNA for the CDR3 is TGCAGCGTAGCCGGGGGGGGGCCCTACGAGCAGTACTTC. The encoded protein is CSVAGGGPYEQYF.

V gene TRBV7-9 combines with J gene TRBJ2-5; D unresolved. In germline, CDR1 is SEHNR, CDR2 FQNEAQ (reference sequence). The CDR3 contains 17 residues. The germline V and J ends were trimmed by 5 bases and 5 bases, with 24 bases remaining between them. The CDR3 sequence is CASSHPPRHRLGETQYF. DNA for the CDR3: TGTGCCAGCAGCCACCCCCCGAGACACCGCCTCGGCGAGACCCAGTACTTC.

CDR3 sequence reads: CSVEGGQGEFLSNYGYTF. As DNA, the CDR3 is TGCAGCGTTGAAGGAGGACAGGGGGAATTTTTATCTAACTATGGCTACACCTTC. V is TRBV29-1 and J is TRBJ1-2, with 10 bases identical to TRBD1. The CDR3 runs to 18 residues. V gave up 1 base and J gave up 0 bases; unmatched junction bases: 11. Germline values: CDR1 SQVTM, CDR2 ANQGSEA.

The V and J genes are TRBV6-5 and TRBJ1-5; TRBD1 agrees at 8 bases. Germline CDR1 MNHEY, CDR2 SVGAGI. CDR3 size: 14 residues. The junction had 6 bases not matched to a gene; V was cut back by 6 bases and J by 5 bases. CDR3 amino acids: CASSPTGEHQPQHF. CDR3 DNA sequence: TGTGCCAGCAGCCCGACAGGGGAGCATCAGCCCCAGCATTTT.

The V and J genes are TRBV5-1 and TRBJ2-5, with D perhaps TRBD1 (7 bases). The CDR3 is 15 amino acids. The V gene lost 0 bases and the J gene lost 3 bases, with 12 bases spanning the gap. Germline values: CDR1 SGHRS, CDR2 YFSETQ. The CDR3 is CASSLAGGIEETQYF. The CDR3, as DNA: TGCGCCAGCAGCTTGGCAGGGGGGATTGAAGAGACCCAGTACTTC. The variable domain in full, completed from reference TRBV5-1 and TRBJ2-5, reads KAGVTQTPRYLIKTRGQQVTLSCSPISGHRSVSWYQQTPGQGLQFLFEYFSETQRNKGNFPGRFSGRQFSNSRSEMNVSTLELGDSALYLCASSLAGGIEETQYFGPGTRLLVL.

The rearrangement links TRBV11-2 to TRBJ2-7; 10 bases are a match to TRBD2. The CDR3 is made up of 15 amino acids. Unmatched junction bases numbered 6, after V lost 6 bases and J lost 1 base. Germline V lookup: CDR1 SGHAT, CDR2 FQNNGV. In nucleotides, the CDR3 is TGTGCCAGCAGGAGGGCTAGCGGGAGATCCTACGAGCAGTACTTC. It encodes CASRRASGRSYEQYF. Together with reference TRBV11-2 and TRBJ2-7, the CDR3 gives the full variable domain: EAGVAQSPRYKIIEKRQSVAFWCNPISGHATLYWYQQILGQGPKLLIQFQNNGVVDDSQLPKDRFSAERLKGVDSTLKIQPAKLEDSAVYLCASRRASGRSYEQYFGPGTRLTVT.

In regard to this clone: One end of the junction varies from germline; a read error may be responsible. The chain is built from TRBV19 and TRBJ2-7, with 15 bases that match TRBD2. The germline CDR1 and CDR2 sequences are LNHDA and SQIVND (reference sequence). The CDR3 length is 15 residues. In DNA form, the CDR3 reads TGTGCCAGTAGTACCGGACTAGCGGGAGGGTACGTGCAGTACTTC. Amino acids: CASSTGLAGGYVQYF.

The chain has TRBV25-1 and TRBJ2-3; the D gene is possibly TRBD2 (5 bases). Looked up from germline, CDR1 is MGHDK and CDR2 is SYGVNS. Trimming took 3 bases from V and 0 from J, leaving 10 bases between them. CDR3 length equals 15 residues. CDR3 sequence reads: CASSDTAASTDTQYF. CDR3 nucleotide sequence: TGTGCCAGCAGTGATACAGCGGCTAGCACAGATACGCAGTATTTT.

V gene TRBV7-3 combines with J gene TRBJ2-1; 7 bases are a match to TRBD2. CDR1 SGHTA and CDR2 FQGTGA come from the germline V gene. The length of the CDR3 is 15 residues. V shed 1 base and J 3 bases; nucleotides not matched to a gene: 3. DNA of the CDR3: TGTGCCAGCAGCTTAATGGCGGGGGACTACAATGAGCAGTTCTTC. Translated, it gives CASSLMAGDYNEQFF.

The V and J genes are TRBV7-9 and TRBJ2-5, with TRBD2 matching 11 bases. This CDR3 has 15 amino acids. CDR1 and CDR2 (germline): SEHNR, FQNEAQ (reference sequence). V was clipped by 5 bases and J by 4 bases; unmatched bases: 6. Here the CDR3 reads CASSPTSGRGETQYF. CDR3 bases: TGTGCCAGCAGCCCAACTAGCGGGAGAGGAGAGACCCAGTACTTC. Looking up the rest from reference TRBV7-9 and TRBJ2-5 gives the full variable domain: DTGVSQNPRHKITKRGQNVTFRCDPISEHNRLYWYRQTLGQGPEFLTYFQNEAQLEKSRLLSDRFSAERPKGSFSTLEIQRTEQGDSAMYLCASSPTSGRGETQYFGPGTRLLVL.

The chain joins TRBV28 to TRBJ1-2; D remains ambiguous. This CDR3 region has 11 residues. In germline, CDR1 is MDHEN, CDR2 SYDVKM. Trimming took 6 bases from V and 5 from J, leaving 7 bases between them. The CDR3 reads CASRRAYGYTF. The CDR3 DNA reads TGTGCCAGCAGGAGGGCTTATGGCTACACCTTC.

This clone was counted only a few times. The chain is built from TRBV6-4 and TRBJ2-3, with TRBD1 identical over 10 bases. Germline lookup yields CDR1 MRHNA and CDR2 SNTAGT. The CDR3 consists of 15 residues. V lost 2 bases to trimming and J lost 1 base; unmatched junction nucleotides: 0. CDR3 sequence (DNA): TGTGCCAGCAGTGACGGGACAGGGGGCACAGATACGCAGTATTTT. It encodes CASSDGTGGTDTQYF.

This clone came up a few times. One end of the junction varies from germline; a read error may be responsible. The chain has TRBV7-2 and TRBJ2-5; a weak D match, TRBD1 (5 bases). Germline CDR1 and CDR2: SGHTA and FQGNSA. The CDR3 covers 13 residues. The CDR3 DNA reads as TGTGCCAGCGGCTTACAGGTTAAAGAGACCCAGTACTTC. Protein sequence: CASGLQVKETQYF.

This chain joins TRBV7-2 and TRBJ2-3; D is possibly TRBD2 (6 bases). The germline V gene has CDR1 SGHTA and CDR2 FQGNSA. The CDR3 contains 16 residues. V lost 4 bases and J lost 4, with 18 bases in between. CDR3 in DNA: TGTGCCAGCAGCTGGGGTTCGGCGGGGATTCCAGATACGCAGTATTTT. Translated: CASSWGSAGIPDTQYF.

CDR3 protein: CASSERTPANVLTF. In nucleotides, the CDR3 is TGCGCCAGCAGTGAGCGGACACCAGCCAACGTCCTGACTTTC. The J gene is TRBJ2-6, the V gene TRBV10-1; D perhaps matches TRBD1 (5 bases). The germline V and J ends were trimmed by 2 bases and 7 bases, with 9 bases remaining between them. The CDR3 runs to 14 residues. Germline assignment: CDR1 WNHNN and CDR2 SYGVQD (reference sequence).